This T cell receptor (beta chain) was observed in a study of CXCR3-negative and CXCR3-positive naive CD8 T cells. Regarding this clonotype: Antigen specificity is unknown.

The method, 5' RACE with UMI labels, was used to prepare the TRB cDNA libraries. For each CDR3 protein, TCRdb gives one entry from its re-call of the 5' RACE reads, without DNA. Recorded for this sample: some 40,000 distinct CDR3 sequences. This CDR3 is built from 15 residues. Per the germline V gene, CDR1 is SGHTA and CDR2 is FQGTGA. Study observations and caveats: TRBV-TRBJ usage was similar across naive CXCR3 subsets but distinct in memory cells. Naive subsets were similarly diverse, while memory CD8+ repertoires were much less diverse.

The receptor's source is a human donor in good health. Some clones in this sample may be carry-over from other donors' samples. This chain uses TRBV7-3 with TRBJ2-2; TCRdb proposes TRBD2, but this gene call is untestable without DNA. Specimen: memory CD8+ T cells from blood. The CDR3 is CASSSAAPNTGELFF.